The 28 T cell receptor beta chains in this list originate from one sample, sequenced in a study of T-cell reconstitution after alpha-beta-depleted transplantation in children. A library of TCRbeta sequences, prepared with unique molecular identifiers, was generated. TCRdb recomputed calls from the PCR reads with MiXCR, one row per CDR3 protein. Here the sample spans about 90,000 distinct CDR3 sequences, 15% being singletons. Source: PBMCs, mostly from graft donor cells, taken 180 days after TCRalphabeta/CD19-depleted stem cell transplant. The source of these receptors is a male patient under 10 years old who had a stem cell transplant for acute lymphoblastic leukemia, so the T cells may come from the graft donor.

This clonotype was seen repeatedly, ten times or more. The chain is built from TRBV20-1 and TRBJ2-7; D is undetermined. The CDR3 is 17 amino acids. V was trimmed by 0 bases and J by 3 bases, leaving 21 bases between them. Germline V gene data show CDR1 as DFQATT and CDR2 as SNEGSKA (reference sequence). CDR3 region: CSARDSVVRVLHYEQYF. CDR3 nucleotides: TGCAGTGCTAGAGATTCGGTGGTACGTGTACTCCACTACGAGCAGTACTTC.

The genes are TRBV6-2 or TRBV6-3 and TRBJ2-3, with D maybe TRBD1 (6 bases). Germline V gene lookup returns CDR1 MNHEY and CDR2 SVGEGT. CDR3 length: 16 residues. V lost 2 bases, J lost 6 bases, and 18 bases lay in between. In DNA, the CDR3 is TGTGCCAGCAGTTACCCGACAGGCCGATTGGCGGATACGCAGTATTTT. The encoded protein is CASSYPTGRLADTQYF.

In this sample, this clonotype turned up a few times. The CDR3 nucleotides read TGCGCCAGCAGCCCGGACAGCTTGGACTCTGGAAACACCATATATTTT. It yields the protein CASSPDSLDSGNTIYF. V gene TRBV5-1 combines with J gene TRBJ1-3; D might be TRBD1 (6 bases). This CDR3 region has 16 residues. With 4 bases removed from V and 0 bases from J, the gap between germline ends came to 14 bases. The germline V gene encodes CDR1 SGHRS and CDR2 YFSETQ.

The V and J genes are TRBV30 and TRBJ1-6, with D unresolved. V was pared by 0 bases and J by 9 bases, with 12 bases between. CDR1 and CDR2 (germline): GTSNPN, SVGIG (reference sequence). This CDR3 region has 14 residues. The CDR3 nucleotides read TGTGCCTGGAGTGTGTCTGTTTATGGTTCACCCCTCCACTTT. Translated: CAWSVSVYGSPLHF. The full variable domain, with the rest looked up from reference TRBV30 and TRBJ1-6, is SQTIHQWPATLVQPVGSPLSLECTVEGTSNPNLYWYRQAAGRGLQLLFYSVGIGQISSEVPQNLSASRPQDRQFILSSKKLLLSDSGFYLCAWSVSVYGSPLHFGNGTRLTVT.

V gene TRBV5-6 combines with J gene TRBJ1-5; D uncertain. The ends were cut back, 0 bases at V and 4 bases at J, with 11 bases in the middle. This CDR3 comprises 15 residues. From germline, CDR1 is SGHDT and CDR2 YYEEEE. CDR3 loop: CASSLGRAANQPQHF. The CDR3 DNA is TGTGCCAGCAGCTTGGGGCGGGCAGCAAATCAGCCCCAGCATTTT.

This chain uses TRBV6-2 or TRBV6-3 with TRBJ2-7, with D unclear. The CDR3 spans 13 residues. The germline CDR1 and CDR2 sequences are MNHEY and SVGEGT. V shed 6 bases and J shed 2 bases, with 11 bases lying between them. The CDR3 DNA reads as TGTGCCAGCAGGCCCACAGCAACCTACGAGCAGTACTTC. This translates into CASRPTATYEQYF.

This chain uses TRBV12-3 or TRBV12-4 with TRBJ2-2; D not resolved. Trimming cost V 0 bases and J 6 bases, with 2 bases left between them. CDR3 size: 12 residues. The chain's CDR3 is CASSLAAGELFF. Here the CDR3 DNA reads TGTGCCAGCAGTTTAGCGGCCGGGGAGCTGTTTTTT.

The chain has TRBV7-9 and TRBJ2-7, with D uncertain. This CDR3 spans 14 amino acids. The V end was cut by 5 bases, the J end by 2 bases, with 13 bases between. Germline V gene lookup returns CDR1 SEHNR and CDR2 FQNEAQ (reference sequence). The CDR3 nucleotides read TGTGCCAGCAGCCCGATCGACGGACCCTACGAGCAGTACTTC. Amino acids: CASSPIDGPYEQYF.

To note about this clonotype: A much larger clone is a single base away; this may be a read error. The chain has TRBV20-1 and TRBJ1-2; D remains ambiguous. CDR3 length: 10 residues. Germline V CDR1 and CDR2: DFQATT, SNEGSKA (reference sequence). CDR3: CSARTDGDTF. CDR3 nucleotides: TGCAGTGCTAGAACGGATGGCGACACCTTC.

This clonotype came up a few times. The J gene is TRBJ1-2, the V gene TRBV20-1; no definite D call. This CDR3 comprises 14 residues. Trimming cost V 0 bases and J 1 base, with 9 bases left between them. Germline V gives CDR1 DFQATT, CDR2 SNEGSKA (reference sequence). The DNA of the CDR3 is TGCAGTGCTAGAGACCGATTTCTTAACTATGGCTACACCTTC. Its protein is CSARDRFLNYGYTF.

This clonotype showed up just a few times. The chain has TRBV9 and TRBJ2-7; 8 positions match TRBD2. With V trimmed by 0 bases and J by 6 bases, 5 bases remained unmatched. Germline V lookup: CDR1 SGDLS, CDR2 YYNGEE. The CDR3 spans 14 residues. CDR3 nucleotides: TGTGCCAGCAGCGTAGCTACGGGAGGGGTCGAGCAGTACTTC. It is translated as CASSVATGGVEQYF.

There are a few counts of this clonotype. The rearrangement joins TRBV6-1 to TRBJ2-7; the match to TRBD1 covers 12 bases. The CDR3 runs 13 residues. The J segment lost 6 bases and the V segment lost 9 bases, leaving 6 bases of the junction unmatched. Per germline, CDR1 MNHNS and CDR2 SASEGT. CDR3 sequence: CASQGQGAFEQYF. The CDR3 coding sequence is TGTGCCAGTCAGGGACAGGGGGCTTTCGAGCAGTACTTC.

The rearrangement uses TRBV7-9 and TRBJ2-5; no clear D. Trimming took off 6 bases at V and 3 bases at J, with 17 bases between the two ends. Germline V gives CDR1 SEHNR, CDR2 FQNEAQ (reference sequence). The CDR3 extends over 15 amino acids. This chain's CDR3 is CASSYARTGEETQYF. Here the CDR3 DNA reads TGTGCCAGCAGTTACGCCCGCACCGGAGAAGAGACCCAGTACTTC.

There are a few counts of this clonotype. The chain is built from TRBV18 and TRBJ1-1; 12 nucleotides agree with TRBD1. Unmatched junction bases numbered 7, after V lost 4 bases and J lost 1 base. Germline V CDR1 and CDR2: KGHSH, LQKENI. The CDR3 runs to 17 residues. The CDR3 here is CASSRPRDRGPNTEAFF. CDR3 nucleotide sequence: TGTGCCAGCTCACGACCCCGGGACAGGGGGCCGAACACTGAAGCTTTCTTT. The variable domain in full, with the rest retrieved from reference TRBV18 and TRBJ1-1, is NAGVMQNPRHLVRRRGQEARLRCSPMKGHSHVYWYRQLPEEGLKFMVYLQKENIIDESGMPKERFSAEFPKEGPSILRIQQVVRGDSAAYFCASSRPRDRGPNTEAFFGQGTRLTVV.

This clonotype was recorded at least ten times. The CDR3: CASSQDWASYNEQFF. The CDR3 DNA sequence: TGTGCCAGCAGCCAAGATTGGGCATCCTACAATGAGCAGTTCTTC. The chain combines TRBV3-1 with TRBJ2-1; D not resolved. The CDR3 length is 15 residues. Germline V gene lookup returns CDR1 LGHDT and CDR2 YNNKEL (reference sequence). V was shortened by 0 bases and J by 1 base, with 7 bases between the two germline ends.

This clonotype was counted between two and nine times. The chain links TRBV7-9 to TRBJ2-7; the match to TRBD1 covers 7 bases. V dropped 2 bases and J dropped 4; count of bases not matched to a gene: 5. The CDR3 runs to 14 residues. In germline, CDR1 is SEHNR, CDR2 FQNEAQ (reference sequence). CDR3 sequence: CASSLTGVPYEQYF. DNA of the CDR3: TGTGCCAGCAGCTTAACAGGGGTGCCTTACGAGCAGTACTTC.

This clonotype was detected many times. The chain recombines TRBV5-4 with TRBJ2-1, with TRBD2 identical over 11 bases. The CDR3 runs to 16 residues. CDR1 and CDR2 (germline): SGHNT, YYREEE (reference sequence). Trimming took 4 bases from V and 5 from J; bases not matched to a gene: 8. The CDR3 DNA is TGTGCCAGCAGCCCCGATAGCGGGGGGGCCGACAATGAGCAGTTCTTC. Encoded protein: CASSPDSGGADNEQFF. The whole variable domain, remainder taken from reference TRBV5-4 and TRBJ2-1, is ETGVTQSPTHLIKTRGQQVTLRCSSQSGHNTVSWYQQALGQGPQFIFQYYREEENGRGNFPPRFSGLQFPNYSSELNVNALELDDSALYLCASSPDSGGADNEQFFGPGTRLTVL.

The CDR3 DNA follows: TGCAGCGTTGAGACAGGGAACTATGGCTACACCTTC. Translating it yields CSVETGNYGYTF. The chain recombines TRBV29-1 with TRBJ1-2, with 7 bases lining up with TRBD1. J lost 2 bases, V lost 3 bases, and 0 bases had no gene match. This CDR3 is 12 amino acids long. CDR1 is SQVTM, CDR2 ANQGSEA, per germline.

This clonotype has more than one count but fewer than ten. The gene calls are TRBV10-3 and TRBJ2-1, with D uncertain. The CDR3 totals 14 residues. Trimming pared 0 bases from V and 8 bases from J, leaving 11 bases between. Germline CDR1 is ENHRY and CDR2 is SYGVKD. In DNA form, the CDR3 reads TGTGCCATCAGTGAGTCACCCCAGACGGATGAGCAGTTCTTC. Protein: CAISESPQTDEQFF.

The chain links TRBV15 to TRBJ1-5; D is undetermined. V lost 1 base and J 4 bases, leaving 11 bases between the germline ends. Germline V lookup: CDR1 LNHNV, CDR2 YYDKDF (reference sequence). The CDR3 length is 15 residues. The CDR3 here is CATSRVLAANQPQHF. In DNA, the CDR3 is TGTGCCACCAGCAGAGTGTTGGCAGCTAATCAGCCCCAGCATTTT.

This clonotype appeared once. V and J are TRBV7-2 and TRBJ1-2; D might be TRBD1 (5 bases). Germline values: CDR1 SGHTA, CDR2 FQGNSA. Trimming took 1 base from V and 3 from J, leaving 15 bases between them. This CDR3 contains 16 residues. For the CDR3, the DNA is TGTGCCAGCAGCTTAGTCTGGGACGGCAGGGACTATGGCTACACCTTC. This gives the protein CASSLVWDGRDYGYTF.

This clonotype was seen a handful of times. This sequence joins TRBV12-3 or TRBV12-4 and TRBJ2-5; D possibly corresponds to TRBD2 (6 bases). Trimming removed 5 bases from V and 1 base from J, with 11 bases in between. The CDR3 has 14 amino acids. The CDR3 spells CASSPLASQETQYF. The CDR3 DNA reads TGTGCCAGCAGTCCCCTAGCGTCCCAAGAGACCCAGTACTTC.

This clonotype was counted only a few times. This chain joins TRBV6-5 and TRBJ1-1; D is undetermined. V lost 0 bases, J lost 2 bases, and 10 bases lay in between. Germline V gene data show CDR1 as MNHEY and CDR2 as SVGAGI. The CDR3 sequence is 15 residues long. CDR3 sequence reads: CASSYSLILNTEAFF. The DNA for the CDR3 is TGTGCCAGCAGTTACTCCCTTATCCTCAACACTGAAGCTTTCTTT.

This clonotype has at least ten counts. The chain couples TRBV7-2 to TRBJ1-3, with D uncertain. V was shortened by 1 base and J by 0 bases, with 10 bases between the two germline ends. The V gene's germline CDR1 is SGHTA and CDR2 FQGNSA. This CDR3 spans 16 amino acids. The CDR3 bases are TGTGCCAGCAGCTTAGGCGGCAGCTACTCTGGAAACACCATATATTTT. Protein product: CASSLGGSYSGNTIYF.

This clonotype was picked up many times. V and J are TRBV12-3 or TRBV12-4 and TRBJ2-7, with 8 bases that match TRBD1. The V segment lost 5 bases and the J segment 3 bases; nucleotides outside the gene matches: 6. CDR3 length: 14 residues. The CDR3 loop reads CASSRTGHIYEQYF. CDR3 sequence (DNA): TGTGCCAGCAGTAGGACAGGGCACATCTACGAGCAGTACTTC.

This clonotype is hyperexpanded by share. The chain employs TRBV25-1 and TRBJ2-7; weak D call: TRBD1 (6 bases). Deletions cut 5 bases from V and 12 bases from J, with 14 bases between. CDR3 size: 11 residues. Germline CDR1 MGHDK, CDR2 SYGVNS. CDR3 nucleotides: TGTGCCAGCAGTCTAATGGGGGCTTTGTACTTC. Translation: CASSLMGALYF.

This clonotype has more than one count but fewer than ten. The rearrangement links TRBV3-1 to TRBJ2-7, with TRBD1 as a possible D gene (6 bases). V lost 1 base and J 3 bases, leaving 13 bases between the germline ends. The CDR3 sequence is 15 residues long. Germline CDR1 reads LGHDT; CDR2 reads YNNKEL (reference sequence). The CDR3 coding sequence is TGTGCCAGCAGCCAAGTTTGGGGGCAGGGCTACGAGCAGTACTTC. This sequence encodes CASSQVWGQGYEQYF.

Notes on this clonotype: Compared with germline, one end of the junction differs, possibly owing to a read error. This CDR3 reads CDSGSPALAGVSYEQYF. The CDR3 DNA follows: TGTGATAGTGGTTCCCCGGCCCTAGCGGGGGTATCCTACGAGCAGTACTTC. This chain uses TRBV12-5 with TRBJ2-7; 10 bases fit TRBD2. The CDR3 extends over 17 amino acids. CDR1 is LGHNT, CDR2 FRNRAP, per germline.